The clone carrying this T cell receptor beta chain was detected only once. Its antigen is as yet unknown. Per the germline V gene, CDR1 is SGHRS and CDR2 is YFSETQ. The V gene lost 3 bases and the J gene lost 4 bases, with 12 bases spanning the gap. This CDR3 comprises 14 residues. Time point specified: patch test 1, 2 weeks after DPC sensitization. Noted treatment: therapeutic diphenylcyclopropenone sensitization with weekly scalp DPC. Blood collection happened ahead of applying each patch test. In TCRdb, the RACE reads were re-called with MiXCR into one record per CDR3 protein. The table has about 120,000 distinct CDR3 sequences, about 12% seen once. The sample belongs to a study of human T cells and chemical hapten exposure. Study background: Patch tests put 0.01% DPC on the upper back, and the results were checked at 6 days. Study-wide findings and caveats: There was no change with DPC sensitization in TCRs above 1 in 1000 frequency. Expanded TCRs made up significantly more big CDR3 similarity clusters than controls did.

The TCR originated in a woman aged 50 to 65 with alopecia areata. Some clones in this sample may be carry-over from other donors' samples. The chain carries TRBV5-1 and TRBJ2-3; tentative D call: TRBD2 (6 bases). The sequenced sample was whole blood, obtained in connection with sensitization to the hapten diphenylcyclopropenone (DPC). CDR3 sequence reads: CASSWREIADTQYF. DNA of the CDR3: TGCGCCAGCAGCTGGAGGGAGATCGCAGATACGCAGTATTTT.